These T cell receptor beta chains were read from a single sample in a study of T cells in Graves' hyperthyroidism and ophthalmopathy. MiXCR was run by TCRdb on the multiplex PCR reads, yielding one entry per CDR3 protein. This sample has hundreds of thousands of distinct CDR3 sequences, with 12% to 15% found just once. Specimen: blood. Receptor source: a young woman with Graves' hyperthyroidism. Both conserved end residues are part of each CDR3. Clone size is shown for a subset of rows, as once, few, many or a class of expanded clone.

CASSSSYSYEQYF many TRBJ2-7 TRBV3-1
CASGARAESFEQYF . TRBJ2-7 TRBV9
CASSLLMVGRVIQETQYF . TRBJ2-5 TRBV7-9
CASSLMDRVKNTGELFF . TRBJ2-2 TRBV27
CASSLESEVDTQYF few TRBJ2-3 TRBV11-2
CASSPSGSYAHTF . TRBJ1-2 TRBV28
CASRQGIYSNQPQHF many TRBJ1-5 TRBV2
CSARGASSYEQYF . TRBJ2-7 TRBV20-1
CATSDWSGSLQTQYF . TRBJ2-5 TRBV24-1
CATSRRVNYGYTF . TRBJ1-2 TRBV15
CASSYPAGGPLGTQYF . TRBJ2-5 TRBV6-2/TRBV6-3
CSASTTGMNTEAFF many TRBJ1-1 TRBV20-1
CASSPGQGDREQFF few TRBJ2-1 TRBV6-2/TRBV6-3
CASITQGCGDMNTEAFF few TRBJ1-1 TRBV6-7
CATSDRGAFTEAFF many TRBJ1-1 TRBV15
CASSQDWGARTDTQYF . TRBJ2-3 TRBV4-3
CSARAQLAGEAGELFF few TRBJ2-2 TRBV20-1
CASSLWVNQETQYF many TRBJ2-5 TRBV12-3/TRBV12-4
CASSYRRHFQETQYF few TRBJ2-5 TRBV7-8
CSGGQTNTEAFF few TRBJ1-1 TRBV29-1
CASSYGHLNTEAFF many TRBJ1-1 TRBV6-6